The entry that follows covers one TCR beta chain sequence. The sample belongs to a study of human CD8 memory T cell subsets. Scientists made TCR beta libraries using UMI-labeled 5' RACE. TCRdb processed the 5' RACE reads again and assigns one entry to each CDR3 protein, with no DNA. This sample's table reports about 10,000 distinct CDR3 sequences. Total RNA was taken from under 190,000 sorted CD8+ T cells, in duplicate, per subset. CDR1 is MDHEN and CDR2 is SYDVKM in the germline V gene. The CDR3 is 15 residues long. The TCR was taken from a human donor in good health. Source material: CD8+ stem-like memory T cells (TSCM and TCM) sorted from PBMCs. Regarding subset: stem-like memory CD8 T cells (TSTEM), CCR7+ PD-1- TIGIT-. This chain links TRBV28 with TRBJ2-7. The CDR3 reads CASSTIIGEVYEQYF.